This T cell receptor (beta chain) was retrieved from a study of cytomegalovirus exposure and HLA in healthy donors. Study-level findings and limits: Beyond CMV serostatus, there was no information to go on about immune exposure.

With 60 Vbeta and 13 Jbeta primers, the PCR was carried out. Using immunoSEQ multiplex PCR, the repertoire was profiled, and TCRdb retains in-frame clones only, with some absent. The table has approximately 160,000 clones, under 85% seen once. After removal of 1 base from V and 7 bases from J, the junction contained 14 bases not matched to a gene. The CDR3 has 18 residues. The germline CDR1 and CDR2 sequences are LNHNV and YYDKDF (reference sequence). About this clone: Antigen: not known.

The chain has TRBV15 and TRBJ2-1; 9 positions agree with TRBD1. Sequenced sample: PBMCs. The sequence derives from a woman aged 25 to 39 in good health and CMV-seronegative. CDR3 in DNA: TGTGCCACCAGCAGAGGAAAGACGGGGGGACAGGGTTGGAATGAGCAGTTCTTC. Its protein is CATSRGKTGGQGWNEQFF.